Detailed here is one TCR beta chain. Its specific antigen is unknown. No per-base quality is available; no much larger clone lies one base away. The V end loses 0 bases and the J end loses 0 bases, and a stretch of 10 bases separates them. Per the germline V gene, SGDLS is the CDR1 and YYNGEE is the CDR2. CDR3 length: 15 amino acids, cysteine to phenylalanine. Only the CDR3 DNA is retained, 45 bases long and in frame from the first base. The immunoSEQ hsTCRB v3.0 assay was used at survey level resolution to sequence the TRB variable region. TRB sequencing targeted a depth of 40,000-50,000 T-cell genomes per sample. TRB libraries were pooled and sequenced on an Illumina MiSeq using a v3 150-cycle kit. The original pipeline was this. Repertoire analysis was run in R within a reproducible Nextflow workflow that covered QC, data transformation and analysis. LymphoSeq2, an R package for exploring AIRR-Seq data, was used to implement custom analyses. After excluding a handful of samples that yielded fewer than 5000 total TRB sequences, 150 to 200 HIV repertoires remained for analysis. Of the roughly 190 retained HIV repertoires, almost 60 were collected before and more than 120 after ART initiation. Each repertoire was downsampled to 5000 TRB nucleotide sequences, and summary statistics were averaged across 100 downsampling iterations. TRB sequences were retained for analysis only if CDR3 regions of at least seven amino acids were present. Diversity was assessed using a clonality score derived from Shannon entropy and using the Gini coefficient. Repertoire networks linked the top 5000 CDR3 amino acid sequences whenever two sequences differed by an edit distance of one. GLIPH2 predicted antigen specificity groups and MHC restriction for TRB CDR3 amino acid sequences. To flag known CMV, EBV, HIV or tissue antigen associations, CDR3 amino acid sequences were matched against VDJdb and McPAS-TCR. Pre-ART, post-ART and control groups were compared with Wilcoxon signed-rank tests and Holm-Bonferroni correction. TCRdb limited this immuneACCESS table to in-frame rearrangements with V and J called. A share of clones is missing; checked studies link under half to unresolved V genes, and the rest is unexplained. V and J calls and clone size come straight from that table; D and trimming were deduced from the DNA. The sample table contains roughly 35,000 clones; only one count was recorded for approximately 85% of them. The ten biggest clones cover almost 4.5% of the sample.

The data were obtained in a study of long-term antiretroviral therapy in people with HIV (dated by TCRdb to the early 2020s). Some background on the complete study: The earliest samples were collected about a decade before the 2015 WHO recommendation for immediate ART, when ART was typically delayed until CD4 counts fell. Whether ART initiation and durable HIV suppression were associated with changes in peripheral blood TRB repertoire composition and diversity was tested in a retrospective serial study. The cohort contributed fewer than 200 cryopreserved PBMC samples from around 30 adults with confirmed HIV infection, collected serially over a mean of 6 years (range 1-12). Among the approximately 30 participants with HIV, fewer than twelve were female. No cross-contamination during QIAcube processing was shown when test extractions of a monoclonal T-cell line were performed alongside some 33 polyclonal samples. Findings and caveats that apply to the study as a whole: The samples span the years 2004 to 2017, and the ART regimens used may be less effective than current regimens. Because cell numbers in pre-ART samples were limited, unsorted PBMC were profiled instead of sorted CD4+ and CD8+ T cells. No data were available on ART adherence, viral resistance or therapy changes, limiting inferences about post-ART repertoire changes. CDR3 length ranges in HIV repertoires were narrower than in controls, and network structure suggested an antigen-experienced repertoire with only a slight naive shift after ART. A significant increase in TRB diversity was found to be associated with ART initiation, although TRB diversity was observed to remain significantly below that of transplant donor controls even after long-term ART. Owing to limited PBMC availability, only the TCR beta chain was sequenced, without alpha chain pairing. The repertoire was dominated across all time points by expanded TRB clones identified before ART initiation, although this dominance was seen to fluctuate and to decrease in many PLHIV after ART.

To be included, a participant needed at least one PBMC sample from before ART initiation plus at least two post-ART samples. Every participant with HIV received treatment in the United States of America. Before DNA extraction, cryopreserved samples of roughly 0.9-10 million PBMC were thawed and then washed. At the time of the earliest PBMC sample, participants with HIV were aged between about 20 and 54 years. PBMC samples from each participant spanned 1-4 timepoints before ART initiation and 2-8 timepoints after ART initiation, with a median of 7 samples. For every participant, serial HIV viral load, CD4+ T-cell count, ART history and demographic data were obtained. A Qiagen kit on a QIAcube was used to extract genomic DNA from unsorted PBMC, with samples processed in batches of 12.

This clonotype originated in a man aged 18 to 35 with HIV. The chain couples TRBV9 to TRBJ2-7; the D gene is perhaps TRBD1 or TRBD2, as each covers 5 bases. The sample in question was unsorted PBMCs, obtained about 3.4 years after starting antiretroviral therapy. The nucleotide sequence reads as follows: TGTGCCAGCAGCGTAGCAGGGACGACCTCCTACGAGCAGTACTTC. It encodes CASSVAGTTSYEQYF. When the CDR3 is completed using the reference TRBV9 and TRBJ2-7 genes on either side, the full variable domain is DSGVTQTPKHLITATGQRVTLRCSPRSGDLSVYWYQQSLDQGLQFLIQYYNGEERAKGNILERFSAQQFPDLHSELNLSSLELGDSALYFCASSVAGTTSYEQYFGPGTRLTVT.